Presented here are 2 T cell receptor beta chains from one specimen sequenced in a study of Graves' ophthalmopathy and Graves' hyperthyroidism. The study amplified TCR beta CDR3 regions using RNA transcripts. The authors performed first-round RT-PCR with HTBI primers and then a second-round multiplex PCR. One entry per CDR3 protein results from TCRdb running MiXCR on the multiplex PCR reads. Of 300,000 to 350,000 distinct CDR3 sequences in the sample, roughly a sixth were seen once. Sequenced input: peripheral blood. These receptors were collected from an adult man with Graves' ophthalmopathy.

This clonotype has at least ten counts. CDR3 in amino acids: CASSVGLRTSVNEQYF. The CDR3 DNA sequence: TGTGCCAGCAGCGTAGGACTGAGGACTAGCGTCAACGAGCAGTACTTC. This chain joins TRBV9 and TRBJ2-7, with TRBD2 matching over 9 bases. V lost 0 bases, J lost 5 bases, and 9 bases stayed unmatched. This CDR3 region has 16 residues. From germline, CDR1 is SGDLS and CDR2 YYNGEE.

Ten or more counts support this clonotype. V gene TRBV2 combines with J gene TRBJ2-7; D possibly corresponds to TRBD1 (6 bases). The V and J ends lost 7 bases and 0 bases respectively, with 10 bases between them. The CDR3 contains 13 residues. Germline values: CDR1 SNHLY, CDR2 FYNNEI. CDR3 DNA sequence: TGTGCCAGCATAGGGGACACCTCCTACGAGCAGTACTTC. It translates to CASIGDTSYEQYF.